Reported below is one TCR beta chain. Its antigen is undetermined. This table comes from immunoSEQ multiplex PCR, and its TCRdb copy is limited to in-frame clones, with some not included. The table shows tens of thousands of clones, with 65% to 85% occurring only once. This sample is drawn from a study of T cell responses to AZD1222 COVID-19 vaccine. Study-level results: Of spike-specific TCRs, nearly half reportedly target regions left unmutated in variants. Donors, mostly white British, included more females; clonal diversity was possibly underestimated. Only a handful of AZD1222 recipients tested seropositive at baseline.

This TCR came from an adult in good health. The sample consisted of peripheral blood, taken on day 0 of AZD1222 vaccination.

The CDR3 is CASSLGEGENTEAFF. The CDR3 DNA reads as TGTGCCAGCAGCTTGGGGGAGGGGGAGAACACTGAAGCTTTCTTT. This chain links TRBV5-4 with TRBJ1-1; D is perhaps TRBD1 (6 bases). The germline CDR1 and CDR2 sequences are SGHNT and YYREEE (reference sequence). Trimming removed 0 bases from V and 1 base from J, with 10 bases in between. The length of the CDR3 is 15 residues.